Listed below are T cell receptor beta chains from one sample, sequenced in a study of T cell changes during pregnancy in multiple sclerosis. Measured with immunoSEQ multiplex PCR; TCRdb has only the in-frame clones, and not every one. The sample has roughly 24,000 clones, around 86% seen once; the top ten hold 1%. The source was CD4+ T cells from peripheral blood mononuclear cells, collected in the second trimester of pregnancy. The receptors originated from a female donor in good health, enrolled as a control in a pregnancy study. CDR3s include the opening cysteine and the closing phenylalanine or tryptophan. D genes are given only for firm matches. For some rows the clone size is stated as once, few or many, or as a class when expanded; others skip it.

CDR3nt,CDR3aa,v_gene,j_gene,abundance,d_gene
TGTGCCAGCAGCGTAGGGTCGGACAGTAATTCACCCCTCCACTTT,CASSVGSDSNSPLHF,TRBV9,TRBJ1-6,NA,NA
TGTGCCATCAAGCGAGGACAGGGGGCGGACGAGCAGTACTTC,CAIKRGQGADEQYF,TRBV10-3,TRBJ2-7,NA,TRBD1
TGCGCCAGCAGCTTGGCCAACGGGCCCACAGGGAATGAGCAGTTCTTC,CASSLANGPTGNEQFF,TRBV5-1,TRBJ2-1,NA,NA
TGTGCCAGCAGTTTAAACAGGGATCCGAACACTGAAGCTTTCTTT,CASSLNRDPNTEAFF,TRBV27,TRBJ1-1,NA,NA
TGTGCCAGCAGCTTAGATCACGCGTCCTCCTACGAGCAGTACTTC,CASSLDHASSYEQYF,TRBV7-9,TRBJ2-7,NA,NA
TGCGCCAGCAGCCAAGCGGGGACAGGGATGGGCAATCAGCCCCAGCATTTT,CASSQAGTGMGNQPQHF,TRBV4-1,TRBJ1-5,NA,TRBD1
TGTGCCACCAGCAGGACCTGGGGACAGGATGATCCCGGGGAGCTGTTTTTT,CATSRTWGQDDPGELFF,TRBV15,TRBJ2-2,NA,TRBD1
TGTGCCAGCAGTTACTCGGGCTGGGCCATGAACACTGAAGCTTTCTTT,CASSYSGWAMNTEAFF,TRBV6-5,TRBJ1-1,NA,NA
TGTGCCAGCAGTTACTTTGCGGGGGGGCGCGAGCAGTACTTC,CASSYFAGGREQYF,TRBV6-5,TRBJ2-7,NA,TRBD2
TGTGCCAGCAGTGAGTGGCGACAGCCTAACCTCTCCTACGAGCAGTACTTC,CASSEWRQPNLSYEQYF,TRBV6-4,TRBJ2-7,NA,NA
TGTGCCTGGAATAGCGGGAGAGGCCAAGAGACCCAGTACTTC,CAWNSGRGQETQYF,TRBV30,TRBJ2-5,NA,TRBD2
TGTGCCAGCAGCCAGGTCGGCTACGAGCAGTACTTC,CASSQVGYEQYF,TRBV11-2,TRBJ2-7,NA,NA
TGTGCCAGCAGTGCTAAAGGGGCTGCATCCAACCTTTCACCCCTCCACTTT,CASSAKGAASNLSPLHF,TRBV6-1,TRBJ1-6,once,NA
TGTGCCAGCAGTTACTCGAGGTCAGTCGATGGCTACACCTTC,CASSYSRSVDGYTF,TRBV6-5,TRBJ1-2,NA,NA
TGTGCCAGCAGCCGACAGGGAAAGACTTCACCCCTCCACTTT,CASSRQGKTSPLHF,TRBV6-5,TRBJ1-6,few,TRBD1
TGTGCCAGCAAGGGACATCTTGAAGCTTTCTTT,CASKGHLEAFF,TRBV6-5,TRBJ1-1,NA,NA
TGTGCCAGCAGTTTGGGGACAGGGGGCTCACATTCACCCCTCCACTTT,CASSLGTGGSHSPLHF,TRBV28,TRBJ1-6,few,TRBD1
TGTGCCAGCAGTGTGGGGACAGGGGGGTCTAACTATGGCTACACCTTC,CASSVGTGGSNYGYTF,TRBV2,TRBJ1-2,NA,TRBD1
TGTGCCAGCATGGGGCCTATAGAACTGTTTTTT,CASMGPIELFF,TRBV6-1,TRBJ1-4,NA,NA
TGTGCCAGCAGCCCCTCGGAGACCCAGTACTTC,CASSPSETQYF,TRBV7-8,TRBJ2-5,NA,NA
TGTGCCAGCAGTGGACTAGCGGGAGTTGTTAGCGGCGAGACCCAGTACTTC,CASSGLAGVVSGETQYF,TRBV6-1,TRBJ2-5,NA,TRBD2
TGTGCCAGCAGCCCGGACGGCGGGGCCTGGTTACCAGAGCAGTACTTC,CASSPDGGAWLPEQYF,TRBV7-9,TRBJ2-7,NA,NA
TGTGCCAGTAGCTATCAAGGGGCCACTGAAGCTTTCTTT,CASSYQGATEAFF,TRBV19,TRBJ1-1,NA,NA
TGTGCCAGCAGTCCCCAGATCGACTATGGCTACACCTTC,CASSPQIDYGYTF,TRBV27,TRBJ1-2,NA,NA
TGTGCCAGCAGCCACGATGGGGGACAGAGCCCTCGTTTT,CASSHDGGQSPRF,TRBV9,TRBJ1-1,few,TRBD1
TGTGCCAGCAGTGGGGCAGGGAACTATGGCTACACCTTC,CASSGAGNYGYTF,TRBV6-1,TRBJ1-2,few,NA
TGTGCCAGCAGTCGACCCACTAGCGGCACAGATACGCAGTATTTT,CASSRPTSGTDTQYF,TRBV27,TRBJ2-3,once,TRBD2
TGTGCCAGCAGCCGAGGACAGGGGGAGTACTATGGCTACACCTTC,CASSRGQGEYYGYTF,TRBV6-6,TRBJ1-2,NA,TRBD1
TGCGCCAGCAGCCAAGCCGAGACAGGGGAGATAGGGGCCAACGTCCTGACTTTC,CASSQAETGEIGANVLTF,TRBV4-1,TRBJ2-6,NA,TRBD1
TGTGCCAGCAGCGTAGACAGGGGTGAGCAGTTCTTC,CASSVDRGEQFF,TRBV9,TRBJ2-1,NA,TRBD1
TGCGCCAGCAGCCAAGAGGAGGTAGTGGGCGAGCAGTACTTC,CASSQEEVVGEQYF,TRBV4-1,TRBJ2-7,NA,NA
TGTGCCAGCAGCTTGGTGGGGACAGCCTCCTACGAGCAGTACTTC,CASSLVGTASYEQYF,TRBV5-4,TRBJ2-7,NA,TRBD1
TGTGCCAGCAGTACGCCGGGACTAGCCTCCTACGAGCAGTACTTC,CASSTPGLASYEQYF,TRBV27,TRBJ2-7,few,TRBD2
TGTGCCAGCACCTTACAGTTGGGGACAGGTCGGGCGGCTTTCTTT,CASTLQLGTGRAAFF,TRBV6-1,TRBJ1-1,NA,TRBD1
TGTGCCAGCAGTTTGGGCGGGAGGCCCTCCTACGAGCAGTACTTC,CASSLGGRPSYEQYF,TRBV28,TRBJ2-7,NA,TRBD2
TGTGCCAGCAACCCGGTTAGCAATCAGCCCCAGCATTTT,CASNPVSNQPQHF,TRBV2,TRBJ1-5,few,NA
TGCGCCAGCAGCTTGGCGGCAGGGGGTTACGCCGGGGAGCTGTTTTTT,CASSLAAGGYAGELFF,TRBV5-1,TRBJ2-2,NA,TRBD1
TGCGCCAGCAGCTTGCGACAGGGGGCTTGGGAGCAGTACTTC,CASSLRQGAWEQYF,TRBV5-1,TRBJ2-7,NA,TRBD1
TGTGCCAGCAGCTTAGGGGGCGCTGGCTATGGCTACACCTTC,CASSLGGAGYGYTF,TRBV5-4,TRBJ1-2,NA,TRBD1
TGTGCCAGCCGGTCGCCCAAGGGACAGGGGACCGAGCAGTACTTC,CASRSPKGQGTEQYF,TRBV2,TRBJ2-7,NA,TRBD1
TGCGCCAGCAGCTTGGTCCCCTTTAGCGGGGGGCGAGTGAATGAGCAGTTCTTC,CASSLVPFSGGRVNEQFF,TRBV5-1,TRBJ2-1,NA,TRBD2
TGTGCCAGCAGCGTAGTGCCTTCAGGGGCGGGGGGGCCTCCCGGGGAGCTGTTTTTT,CASSVVPSGAGGPPGELFF,TRBV9,TRBJ2-2,NA,TRBD2
TGTGCCAGCAGTGAAGGGGCGAATGAAAAACTGTTTTTT,CASSEGANEKLFF,TRBV25-1,TRBJ1-4,NA,NA
TGCGCCAGCAGCCCGGACAGATCTCTAGGGGATACGCAGTATTTT,CASSPDRSLGDTQYF,TRBV5-1,TRBJ2-3,NA,NA
TGTGCCAGTAGTACTAACAGGTTCAATAGCAATCAGCCCCAGCATTTT,CASSTNRFNSNQPQHF,TRBV19,TRBJ1-5,NA,NA
TGTGCCATCAGTGAGTCACAGGTTCAGCCCCAGCATTTT,CAISESQVQPQHF,TRBV10-3,TRBJ1-5,few,NA
TGCGCCAGCAGCCTAGGACAGGGGGTGAACACTGAAGCTTTCTTT,CASSLGQGVNTEAFF,TRBV4-3,TRBJ1-1,NA,TRBD1
TGTGCCAGCAGCTTACAGGGAACCTCCTACGAGCAGTACTTC,CASSLQGTSYEQYF,TRBV7-9,TRBJ2-7,once,NA
TGTGCCAGTAGTATAGGACAGGGGAGGCCTAACTATGGCTACACCTTC,CASSIGQGRPNYGYTF,TRBV19,TRBJ1-2,NA,TRBD1
TGCGCCAGCAGCCAAGAATGGCGCGGGGACAGGGGGTACGAGCAGTACTTC,CASSQEWRGDRGYEQYF,TRBV4-3,TRBJ2-7,NA,TRBD1
TGCGCCAGCAGCTTGGCAGGGACACTCTCCTACGAGCAGTACTTC,CASSLAGTLSYEQYF,TRBV5-1,TRBJ2-7,NA,NA
TGTGCCAGTAAAACAGGGGCCACAGATACGCAGTATTTT,CASKTGATDTQYF,TRBV19,TRBJ2-3,NA,TRBD1
TGTGCCAGCAGCTTGTGGACTTCCTACGAGCAGTACTTC,CASSLWTSYEQYF,TRBV5-6,TRBJ2-7,few,NA